This TCR beta chain originates from a study of Graves' ophthalmopathy and Graves' hyperthyroidism (dated 2018 in TCRdb). Regarding the study in general: Hyperthyroidism was considered stable if no progression to ophthalmopathy occurred within 18 months of follow-up. In total, approximately 130 blood samples were TCR-sequenced: approximately 42 ophthalmopathy, roughly 80 hyperthyroidism and around 17 hyperthyroidism-to-ophthalmopathy patients. Following sample collection, hyperthyroidism patients were given methimazole at a starting dose of 30 mg daily, and ophthalmopathy patients were given high-dose intravenous methylprednisolone. In over 5 hyperthyroidism patients, the T-cell repertoire of thyroid tissue was compared with the T-cell repertoire of blood. TCR beta repertoire signatures were used to distinguish Graves' ophthalmopathy from Graves' hyperthyroidism and to predict progression to ophthalmopathy. To explore V-J signatures that separate ophthalmopathy from hyperthyroidism, a discovery set of about a hundred patients was enrolled, consisting of about 41 with ophthalmopathy and around 60 with stable hyperthyroidism. The independent validation cohort included 18 to 20 hyperthyroidism patients plus 17 patients who later progressed from hyperthyroidism to ophthalmopathy.

This clonotype was recorded at least ten times. The specificity of this receptor is unknown. Base qualities were left out, and no much larger clone turns up one base away. For repertoire sequencing, the TCR beta CDR3 regions were amplified from RNA transcripts. HTBI primers and the Qiagen OneStep RT-PCR kit were used in a first-round RT-PCR, which was followed by a second-round multiplex PCR, size selection and purification. Sequencing of the libraries was carried out on an Illumina HiSeq2000 in paired-end mode with 100 bp reads. The study's own analysis went as follows. SOAPnuke was used for read processing, and reads with adapters, uncalled bases, a mean Phred below 15, or no exact constant-primer or identifier match were discarded. High-quality paired reads were merged with COPE v1.2.5. Unique nucleotide sequences were defined as clonotypes and aligned to IMGT TRB V, D and J references using MiTCR v1.1. The analysis was limited to V-J combinations with a frequency above 0.0001, which together covered 98% to 99.2% of repertoires. For each V-J combination, a TCR clonal expansion and chaos score was defined as F50 clonal expansion divided by the chaos observed in the TCRdist matrix. Welch's t-statistics and random forest were used to reduce the features to approximately 13 V-J combinations, which were then used as input to a naive Bayes classifier. The Morisita-Horn index was used to measure how similar the thyroid and blood repertoires were. TCRdb ran its own pipeline on the public reads, namely fastp trimming at Q25 and MiXCR clone calling, and kept in-frame beta chains. CDR3 protein sequences are deduplicated, and each keeps its most common genes and DNA. The authors' filters were not applied to this entry. The sample table contains about 500,000 distinct CDR3 sequences; only one count was recorded for under 40% of them. The ten largest clones take up 4% to 5% of the sample.

The germline V end is reduced by 4 bases and the J end by 4 bases; junction bases left unmatched: 9. Per the germline V gene (reference sequence), SEHNR is the CDR1 and FQNEAQ is the CDR2. Measured from the cysteine to the phenylalanine, the CDR3 is 15 residues long. Here the CDR3 DNA is all that survives: 45 bases in frame from base 1. The hyperthyroidism patients were 18 to 65 years old and newly diagnosed, with a disease duration of less than 2 months. Anyone with other autoimmune diseases, uncontrolled infections, pregnancy or lactation was excluded from the study. Clinical symptoms, serum thyroxine, TRAb, thyroid ultrasound and orbital computed tomography were used for diagnosis. Total RNA was extracted using Trizol reagent, and RNA quality was checked on an Agilent 2100 Bioanalyzer. What the authors observed across the whole study: In cross-validation, the 13-signature model distinguished ophthalmopathy from stable hyperthyroidism with 87.88% sensitivity and 81% to 82% specificity, while in the test set the corresponding values were roughly 80% and 75%. Sample size was not predetermined statistically, and investigators were not blinded to group allocation. In validation, the model predicted ophthalmopathy progression with about 71% sensitivity and 72.22% specificity; some 13 predicted patients were CT-confirmed with GO in a median of about 6.1 months. Most expanded thyroid clonotypes with a frequency above 0.001 also appeared in blood, which suggests that blood repertoires may reflect the immune response in the thyroid.

This chain joins TRBV7-9 to TRBJ2-7; the junction holds 8 bases that match TRBD1. The sequence came from an adult man with Graves' hyperthyroidism. Sequenced sample: peripheral blood or thyroid tissue (not recorded which). The CDR3: CASSSPGTGRYEQYF. At the DNA level, the sequence is TGTGCCAGCAGCTCTCCCGGGACAGGACGGTACGAGCAGTACTTC.